A selection of T cell receptor beta chains follows, all from one sample in a study of blood T cell repertoires in COVID-19. Produced via immunoSEQ multiplex PCR; TCRdb's table is partial and in-frame only. This sample has some 230,000 clones, with 80% to 90% found just once. The specimen was peripheral blood. The receptors shown here come from a man aged 40-49 years with acute or convalescent COVID-19. CDR3s include the opening cysteine and the closing phenylalanine or tryptophan. D genes are given only for firm matches. Not all rows give a size; the values are once, few, many and, for expanded clones, a class.

CDR3 DNA: TGTGCCATCAGCGGCGACAGCCTCTACGAGCAGTACTTC
CDR3 protein: CAISGDSLYEQYF
clone size: NA
D gene: NA
J gene: TRBJ2-7
V gene: TRBV10-3

CDR3 DNA: TGCGCCAGCAGCTTGGGGACAGTCACTCTAGGGGATACGCAGTATTTT
CDR3 protein: CASSLGTVTLGDTQYF
clone size: NA
D gene: NA
J gene: TRBJ2-3
V gene: TRBV5-1

CDR3 DNA: TGTGCCAGCAGTCCTCGCCGCGAAGAGACCCAGTACTTC
CDR3 protein: CASSPRREETQYF
clone size: NA
D gene: NA
J gene: TRBJ2-5
V gene: TRBV27

CDR3 DNA: TGTGCCAGCAGTTACGGCGCGGGCAATGAGCAGTTCTTC
CDR3 protein: CASSYGAGNEQFF
clone size: NA
D gene: NA
J gene: TRBJ2-1
V gene: TRBV6-2/TRBV6-3

CDR3 DNA: TGTGCCAGTAGAAAAGCGGTGGGTGAAGCTTTCTTT
CDR3 protein: CASRKAVGEAFF
clone size: NA
D gene: NA
J gene: TRBJ1-1
V gene: TRBV19

CDR3 DNA: TGTGCCAGCAGCTCAAACAGGGATCCTAATGAAAAACTGTTTTTT
CDR3 protein: CASSSNRDPNEKLFF
clone size: NA
D gene: NA
J gene: TRBJ1-4
V gene: TRBV11-1

CDR3 DNA: TGTGCCAGCAGCTTATACGGTGGCTCCTACGAGCAGTACTTC
CDR3 protein: CASSLYGGSYEQYF
clone size: NA
D gene: NA
J gene: TRBJ2-7
V gene: TRBV7-3

CDR3 DNA: TGTGCCAGCAGCGCCTCCGGGACAATATATGGCTACACCTTC
CDR3 protein: CASSASGTIYGYTF
clone size: NA
D gene: NA
J gene: TRBJ1-2
V gene: TRBV13

CDR3 DNA: TGTGCCAGCAGCGCAGGGTACAGGGACTATGGCTACACCTTC
CDR3 protein: CASSAGYRDYGYTF
clone size: NA
D gene: NA
J gene: TRBJ1-2
V gene: TRBV13

CDR3 DNA: TGTGCCAGCAGTTTAGGGACAGGGACCTATGGCTACACCTTC
CDR3 protein: CASSLGTGTYGYTF
clone size: NA
D gene: TRBD1
J gene: TRBJ1-2
V gene: TRBV27

CDR3 DNA: TGTGCCAGCACCGGTTCAGATACGCAGTATTTT
CDR3 protein: CASTGSDTQYF
clone size: NA
D gene: NA
J gene: TRBJ2-3
V gene: TRBV12-3/TRBV12-4

CDR3 DNA: TGTGCCAGCAGATCACCCGACAGGGTAACTAATGAAAAACTGTTTTTT
CDR3 protein: CASRSPDRVTNEKLFF
clone size: NA
D gene: TRBD1
J gene: TRBJ1-4
V gene: TRBV7-3

CDR3 DNA: TGTGCCAGCAGCTCACGGCGGGGGACTAGCTATGGCTACACCTTC
CDR3 protein: CASSSRRGTSYGYTF
clone size: NA
D gene: NA
J gene: TRBJ1-2
V gene: TRBV27

CDR3 DNA: TGTGCCAGCTCATTCGAGACAGGCGTATATGGCTACACCTTC
CDR3 protein: CASSFETGVYGYTF
clone size: few
D gene: NA
J gene: TRBJ1-2
V gene: TRBV18

CDR3 DNA: TGTGCCAGCAGCCAAGAGTCAACAGGGATAGGTTCACCCCTCCACTTT
CDR3 protein: CASSQESTGIGSPLHF
clone size: NA
D gene: NA
J gene: TRBJ1-6
V gene: TRBV4-2

CDR3 DNA: TGTGCCAGCACCCAAAGACTAGTCGCCGGGGAGCTGTTTTTT
CDR3 protein: CASTQRLVAGELFF
clone size: NA
D gene: NA
J gene: TRBJ2-2
V gene: TRBV6-5

CDR3 DNA: TGTGCCAGCAGCTCCCCTAGCGGGGGGGCCCCAGATACGCAGTATTTT
CDR3 protein: CASSSPSGGAPDTQYF
clone size: NA
D gene: TRBD2
J gene: TRBJ2-3
V gene: TRBV6-2/TRBV6-3

CDR3 DNA: TGTGCCAGCAGCTTAGTGGGCAGCATGAACACTGAAGCTTTCTTT
CDR3 protein: CASSLVGSMNTEAFF
clone size: NA
D gene: NA
J gene: TRBJ1-1
V gene: TRBV7-6

CDR3 DNA: TGTGCCACCAGTGATGGGACAGGGGGACGTATTGGGACCCAGTACTTC
CDR3 protein: CATSDGTGGRIGTQYF
clone size: NA
D gene: TRBD1
J gene: TRBJ2-5
V gene: TRBV24-1

CDR3 DNA: TGTGCCTGCTCCTCCGGGACAGGGTACTCTGGCTACACCTTC
CDR3 protein: CACSSGTGYSGYTF
clone size: NA
D gene: TRBD1
J gene: TRBJ1-2
V gene: TRBV7-2

CDR3 DNA: TGTGCCAGCAGCTTACGTCCCGGGACAGGGGCGACGAATTACTATGGCTACACCTTC
CDR3 protein: CASSLRPGTGATNYYGYTF
clone size: NA
D gene: TRBD1
J gene: TRBJ1-2
V gene: TRBV13

CDR3 DNA: TGTGCCAGCAGCGGGGGGTACGGCAATTCACCCCTCCACTTT
CDR3 protein: CASSGGYGNSPLHF
clone size: NA
D gene: NA
J gene: TRBJ1-6
V gene: TRBV5-8

CDR3 DNA: TGTGCCAGCAGCCAAATCCTCGAAGATAGGGGCGAGAGCTCCTACAATGAGCAGTTCTTC
CDR3 protein: CASSQILEDRGESSYNEQFF
clone size: NA
D gene: NA
J gene: TRBJ2-1
V gene: TRBV11-3

CDR3 DNA: TGTGCCAGCAGCTTAGGGCTCGGACTAGCGGGGGGGCGCAGAGATACGCAGTATTTT
CDR3 protein: CASSLGLGLAGGRRDTQYF
clone size: NA
D gene: TRBD2
J gene: TRBJ2-3
V gene: TRBV7-2

CDR3 DNA: TGTGCCAGCAGCGGGCTAACAGGGATAATGTCCTATGGCTACACCTTC
CDR3 protein: CASSGLTGIMSYGYTF
clone size: NA
D gene: NA
J gene: TRBJ1-2
V gene: TRBV9

CDR3 DNA: TGTGCCTGGAGGGACCGGGACAGCTATTATGGCTACACCTTC
CDR3 protein: CAWRDRDSYYGYTF
clone size: NA
D gene: TRBD1
J gene: TRBJ1-2
V gene: TRBV30

CDR3 DNA: TGTGCCAGCAGCCCCCCAGGGGTCGCTGAAGCTTTCTTT
CDR3 protein: CASSPPGVAEAFF
clone size: NA
D gene: NA
J gene: TRBJ1-1
V gene: TRBV16

CDR3 DNA: TGTGCCAGCAGCACTGGACAGGGGAAGGACAACACCATATATTTT
CDR3 protein: CASSTGQGKDNTIYF
clone size: NA
D gene: TRBD1
J gene: TRBJ1-3
V gene: TRBV7-6

CDR3 DNA: TGTGCCATCGGGACAGGCCTTTACAATGAGCAGTTCTTC
CDR3 protein: CAIGTGLYNEQFF
clone size: NA
D gene: TRBD1
J gene: TRBJ2-1
V gene: TRBV10-3

CDR3 DNA: TGTGCCAGCAGTGTGTCAAGCAATCAGCCCCAGCATTTT
CDR3 protein: CASSVSSNQPQHF
clone size: NA
D gene: NA
J gene: TRBJ1-5
V gene: TRBV2

CDR3 DNA: TGTGCCAGCAGCTTGGGTCCTAGCGGGGAGACCCAGTACTTC
CDR3 protein: CASSLGPSGETQYF
clone size: once
D gene: TRBD2
J gene: TRBJ2-5
V gene: TRBV5-4

CDR3 DNA: TGTGCCAGCAGTCCAGGACACTCCAGCTCCTACGAGCAGTACTTC
CDR3 protein: CASSPGHSSSYEQYF
clone size: NA
D gene: NA
J gene: TRBJ2-7
V gene: TRBV28

CDR3 DNA: TGTGCCAGCAGCCAAGAGGGCAACGGCTATGGCTACACCTTC
CDR3 protein: CASSQEGNGYGYTF
clone size: NA
D gene: NA
J gene: TRBJ1-2
V gene: TRBV4-2

CDR3 DNA: TGTGCCAGCAGCCCCCGGACAGGGTGGGGTGAAGCTTTCTTT
CDR3 protein: CASSPRTGWGEAFF
clone size: NA
D gene: TRBD1
J gene: TRBJ1-1
V gene: TRBV7-9

CDR3 DNA: TGTGCCAGCAGGCGACTGAGGACAGGGGGTACCTATGGCTACACCTTC
CDR3 protein: CASRRLRTGGTYGYTF
clone size: NA
D gene: TRBD1
J gene: TRBJ1-2
V gene: TRBV28

CDR3 DNA: TGTGCCAGCAGCTCGGGGAGGGGCACCATATATTTT
CDR3 protein: CASSSGRGTIYF
clone size: NA
D gene: NA
J gene: TRBJ1-3
V gene: TRBV12-3/TRBV12-4

CDR3 DNA: TGTGCCAGCAGCTCGGGAGGGACTAGCGGGGAGATATACGAGCAGTACTTC
CDR3 protein: CASSSGGTSGEIYEQYF
clone size: many
D gene: TRBD2
J gene: TRBJ2-7
V gene: TRBV7-9

CDR3 DNA: TGTGCCAGCAGGGAGGGGTTAGGGCAGACGAACACTGAAGCTTTCTTT
CDR3 protein: CASREGLGQTNTEAFF
clone size: few
D gene: NA
J gene: TRBJ1-1
V gene: TRBV2

CDR3 DNA: TGTGCCAGCAGCGTAGGGGGGGGAACCTATAGCAATCAGCCCCAGCATTTT
CDR3 protein: CASSVGGGTYSNQPQHF
clone size: NA
D gene: NA
J gene: TRBJ1-5
V gene: TRBV9

CDR3 DNA: TGTGCCAGCAGCTCCTCGGCGGGAGCTAGCACAGATACGCAGTATTTT
CDR3 protein: CASSSSAGASTDTQYF
clone size: NA
D gene: TRBD2
J gene: TRBJ2-3
V gene: TRBV7-6

CDR3 DNA: TGTGCCAGCAGCTTGGGTCGGGGGGCGGTGGAAGAGCAGTACTTC
CDR3 protein: CASSLGRGAVEEQYF
clone size: NA
D gene: NA
J gene: TRBJ2-7
V gene: TRBV5-4

CDR3 DNA: TGCGCCACCGAGAGGACTAACTATGGCTACACCTTC
CDR3 protein: CATERTNYGYTF
clone size: NA
D gene: NA
J gene: TRBJ1-2
V gene: TRBV10-2

CDR3 DNA: TGTGCCAGCAGCCAGGCGAAACAGGGCTATGGCTACACCTTC
CDR3 protein: CASSQAKQGYGYTF
clone size: NA
D gene: NA
J gene: TRBJ1-2
V gene: TRBV3-1/TRBV3-2

CDR3 DNA: TGTGCCAGCAGCATTTGGGACAGCTCTTATGGCTACACCTTC
CDR3 protein: CASSIWDSSYGYTF
clone size: NA
D gene: TRBD1
J gene: TRBJ1-2
V gene: TRBV7-2

CDR3 DNA: TGTGCCAGCGCCCGGGGGGTTGGGGATACGCAGTATTTT
CDR3 protein: CASARGVGDTQYF
clone size: once
D gene: TRBD2
J gene: TRBJ2-3
V gene: TRBV7-2

CDR3 DNA: TGTGCCTGGAGTTCTACAGGTAACGAGCAGTACTTC
CDR3 protein: CAWSSTGNEQYF
clone size: NA
D gene: NA
J gene: TRBJ2-7
V gene: TRBV30

CDR3 DNA: TGTGCCTGGTCAAGGGGGGGCGGAAAGTTCTTC
CDR3 protein: CAWSRGGGKFF
clone size: once
D gene: NA
J gene: TRBJ2-1
V gene: TRBV30

CDR3 DNA: TGTGCCAGCAGGACGGACTCGGCGCCTCAGCCCCAGCATTTT
CDR3 protein: CASRTDSAPQPQHF
clone size: NA
D gene: NA
J gene: TRBJ1-5
V gene: TRBV2

CDR3 DNA: TGTGCCTGGAGCGAAGCTGGTGAAGCTTTCTTT
CDR3 protein: CAWSEAGEAFF
clone size: NA
D gene: NA
J gene: TRBJ1-1
V gene: TRBV30

CDR3 DNA: TGTGCCAGCAGCGCGACTCCGGACACTGAAGCTTTCTTT
CDR3 protein: CASSATPDTEAFF
clone size: once
D gene: NA
J gene: TRBJ1-1
V gene: TRBV5-4

CDR3 DNA: TGTGCCACCAGCAGGGGGGGGCAGGGGAAGGGCTATGGCTACACCTTC
CDR3 protein: CATSRGGQGKGYGYTF
clone size: NA
D gene: NA
J gene: TRBJ1-2
V gene: TRBV15

CDR3 DNA: TGTGCCAGCAGCCCACGGACTAGCGGGGCGGAGACCCAGTACTTC
CDR3 protein: CASSPRTSGAETQYF
clone size: NA
D gene: TRBD2
J gene: TRBJ2-5
V gene: TRBV7-2

CDR3 DNA: TGTGCCAGTCGGTTACGCCCCGGGGAGCTGTTTTTT
CDR3 protein: CASRLRPGELFF
clone size: NA
D gene: NA
J gene: TRBJ2-2
V gene: TRBV19

CDR3 DNA: TGTGCCAGCAGCTTAGCGGAGACTAGCGGGGCCCAAGAGACCCAGTACTTC
CDR3 protein: CASSLAETSGAQETQYF
clone size: NA
D gene: TRBD2
J gene: TRBJ2-5
V gene: TRBV7-9

CDR3 DNA: TGTGCCAGCAGCTTGGACTCCATCAAAGCCTACACCTTC
CDR3 protein: CASSLDSIKAYTF
clone size: NA
D gene: NA
J gene: TRBJ1-2
V gene: TRBV5-4